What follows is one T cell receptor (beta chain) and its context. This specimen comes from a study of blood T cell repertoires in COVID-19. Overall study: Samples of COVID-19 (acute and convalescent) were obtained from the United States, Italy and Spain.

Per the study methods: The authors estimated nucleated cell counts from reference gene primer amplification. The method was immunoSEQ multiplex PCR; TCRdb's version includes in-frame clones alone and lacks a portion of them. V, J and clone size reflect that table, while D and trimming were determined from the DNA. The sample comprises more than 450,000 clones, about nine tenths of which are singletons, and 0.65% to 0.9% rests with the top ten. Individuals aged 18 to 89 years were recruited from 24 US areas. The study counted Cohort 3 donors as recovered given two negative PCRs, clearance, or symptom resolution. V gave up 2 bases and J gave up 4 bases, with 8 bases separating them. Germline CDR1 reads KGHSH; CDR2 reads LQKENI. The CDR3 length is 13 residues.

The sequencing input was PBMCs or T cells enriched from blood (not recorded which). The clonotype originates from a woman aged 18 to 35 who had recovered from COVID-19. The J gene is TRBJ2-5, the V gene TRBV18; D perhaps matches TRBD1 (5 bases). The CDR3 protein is CASSPGARETQYF. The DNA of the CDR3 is TGTGCCAGCTCACCAGGGGCTCGAGAGACCCAGTACTTC.